The present entry profiles one TCR beta chain with its context. The table lists this clone with a count of one. There is no known antigen for this receptor. No much larger clonotype is one base removed from it; base qualities were not supplied. This specimen comes from a study of OX40 agonist ivuxolimab in advanced cancers. About the investigation overall: The costimulatory receptor OX40 (CD134) was targeted by ivuxolimab, a fully human IgG2 agonistic monoclonal antibody. Intravenous ivuxolimab was administered to patients every 2 weeks at six dose levels: 0.01, 0.1, 0.3, 1.5, 3 and 10 mg/kg. Of the roughly 52 dose-escalation patients, hepatocellular carcinoma was present in approximately 20, melanoma in approximately 15, renal cell carcinoma in 9 and head and neck cancer in 9. In the dose-escalation cohort, 70% to 90% of patients were male, and the mean age was 60 years with a range of about 20 to 80. Patients were allowed to have had prior anti-PD-1, anti-PD-L1 or anti-CTLA-4 therapy, and roughly two fifths of the dose-escalation patients had been treated with checkpoint inhibitors. Partial responses occurred in three dose-escalation patients: two with cutaneous melanoma and one with hepatocellular carcinoma. Peripheral TCRbeta sequencing aimed to test whether ivuxolimab altered TCR sequence diversity and caused clonal T-cell expansion. The monotherapy dose-escalation portion (N of about 50 patients) of the phase I ivuxolimab trial is reported in the paper.

General study outcomes and caveats: At doses of 0.1 to 3.0 mg/kg, clonal expansion of both CD4+ and CD8+ T cells in blood was seen between baseline and week 6. In the 0.1-3.0 mg/kg groups, partial responders were among the patients with the lowest normalized peripheral clonal expansion, particularly in CD8+ T cells. Low levels of normalized T-cell clonal expansion were also shown by some nonresponding patients. On average, CD8+ T cells showed more expanded clones than CD4+ T cells after ivuxolimab. Which antigens the clonally expanded peripheral T cells were specific for was not determined.

Trimming costs V 3 bases and J 7 bases, and their ends lie 13 bases apart. CDR1 and CDR2 are drawn from the germline V gene (reference sequence): MNHEY, SMNVEV. The CDR3 holds 14 amino acids from the cysteine to the phenylalanine. Only the CDR3 part of the read is kept: 42 bases, read in frame from the first base. Genomic DNA was isolated from the sorted cells so that the TCRbeta CDR3 region could be sequenced. The immunoSEQ Assay was used to sequence the TCRbeta CDR3 regions. TCRdb retrieved this table from immuneACCESS and kept in-frame rearrangements only. Not all clones are present; in checked studies, unresolved V genes account for under half, and no reason is known for the remainder. Here the sample has about 98,000 clones; about 88% occur a single time. About 0.82% of the sample comes from the top ten. Patients with autoimmune disease history or receiving systemic immunosuppression were excluded from the trial. Peripheral blood for TCR sequencing was drawn from every dose cohort at baseline, at cycle 4 day 1 and at cycle 7 day 1. The samples were taken from a phase I, first-in-human, multicenter, open-label dose-escalation trial of ivuxolimab. The trial enrolled adults with locally advanced or metastatic head and neck squamous cell, hepatocellular, melanoma or renal cell carcinoma. Before TCR sequencing, CD4+ and CD8+ T cells were separately sorted from peripheral blood.

The clonotype originates from an adult with an advanced solid tumor such as melanoma, head and neck, liver or kidney cancer. The sequences come from CD4+ or CD8+ T cells sorted from blood, collected in a trial of the OX40 agonist ivuxolimab. The V and J segments used are TRBV27 and TRBJ1-5; a weak D assignment points to TRBD1 (5 bases agree). The CDR3 in this case is CASSFIGGGQPQHF. The nucleotide sequence reads TGTGCCAGCAGTTTTATCGGGGGTGGCCAGCCCCAGCATTTT.